This T cell receptor (beta chain) was retrieved from a study of human T cells and chemical hapten exposure. Study details: Per-sample TCR yield variation was attributed mainly to small pooled library volume differences.

Of note for this clonotype: Its target is unknown.

Single cDNA molecules in the library carried unique molecular identifiers attached during preparation. Authors' processing steps: A per-sample median of around 91,000 TCRs was observed, with counts ranging from roughly 23,224 to 750,000. TCRdb re-called the 5' RACE reads with MiXCR, one entry per CDR3 protein. TCRdb, not the original authors, processed these V and J calls. The repertoire includes some 78,000 distinct CDR3 sequences, approximately 7.7% of them detected once, and under 3% sits in the top ten. The CDR3 runs 12 residues. V dropped 4 bases and J dropped 1 base, with 4 bases sitting between them. Whole-study findings and limits: With regard to DPC sensitization, TCRs above 1 in 1000 frequency did not change.

Total RNA came from unfractionated whole blood. The chain uses TRBV12-3 or TRBV12-4 and TRBJ1-1; no firm D call. This TCR was recovered from a male donor in good health. The CDR3, as DNA: TGTGCCAGCAGTTGGGAGAACACTGAAGCTTTCTTT. Its protein is CASSWENTEAFF.